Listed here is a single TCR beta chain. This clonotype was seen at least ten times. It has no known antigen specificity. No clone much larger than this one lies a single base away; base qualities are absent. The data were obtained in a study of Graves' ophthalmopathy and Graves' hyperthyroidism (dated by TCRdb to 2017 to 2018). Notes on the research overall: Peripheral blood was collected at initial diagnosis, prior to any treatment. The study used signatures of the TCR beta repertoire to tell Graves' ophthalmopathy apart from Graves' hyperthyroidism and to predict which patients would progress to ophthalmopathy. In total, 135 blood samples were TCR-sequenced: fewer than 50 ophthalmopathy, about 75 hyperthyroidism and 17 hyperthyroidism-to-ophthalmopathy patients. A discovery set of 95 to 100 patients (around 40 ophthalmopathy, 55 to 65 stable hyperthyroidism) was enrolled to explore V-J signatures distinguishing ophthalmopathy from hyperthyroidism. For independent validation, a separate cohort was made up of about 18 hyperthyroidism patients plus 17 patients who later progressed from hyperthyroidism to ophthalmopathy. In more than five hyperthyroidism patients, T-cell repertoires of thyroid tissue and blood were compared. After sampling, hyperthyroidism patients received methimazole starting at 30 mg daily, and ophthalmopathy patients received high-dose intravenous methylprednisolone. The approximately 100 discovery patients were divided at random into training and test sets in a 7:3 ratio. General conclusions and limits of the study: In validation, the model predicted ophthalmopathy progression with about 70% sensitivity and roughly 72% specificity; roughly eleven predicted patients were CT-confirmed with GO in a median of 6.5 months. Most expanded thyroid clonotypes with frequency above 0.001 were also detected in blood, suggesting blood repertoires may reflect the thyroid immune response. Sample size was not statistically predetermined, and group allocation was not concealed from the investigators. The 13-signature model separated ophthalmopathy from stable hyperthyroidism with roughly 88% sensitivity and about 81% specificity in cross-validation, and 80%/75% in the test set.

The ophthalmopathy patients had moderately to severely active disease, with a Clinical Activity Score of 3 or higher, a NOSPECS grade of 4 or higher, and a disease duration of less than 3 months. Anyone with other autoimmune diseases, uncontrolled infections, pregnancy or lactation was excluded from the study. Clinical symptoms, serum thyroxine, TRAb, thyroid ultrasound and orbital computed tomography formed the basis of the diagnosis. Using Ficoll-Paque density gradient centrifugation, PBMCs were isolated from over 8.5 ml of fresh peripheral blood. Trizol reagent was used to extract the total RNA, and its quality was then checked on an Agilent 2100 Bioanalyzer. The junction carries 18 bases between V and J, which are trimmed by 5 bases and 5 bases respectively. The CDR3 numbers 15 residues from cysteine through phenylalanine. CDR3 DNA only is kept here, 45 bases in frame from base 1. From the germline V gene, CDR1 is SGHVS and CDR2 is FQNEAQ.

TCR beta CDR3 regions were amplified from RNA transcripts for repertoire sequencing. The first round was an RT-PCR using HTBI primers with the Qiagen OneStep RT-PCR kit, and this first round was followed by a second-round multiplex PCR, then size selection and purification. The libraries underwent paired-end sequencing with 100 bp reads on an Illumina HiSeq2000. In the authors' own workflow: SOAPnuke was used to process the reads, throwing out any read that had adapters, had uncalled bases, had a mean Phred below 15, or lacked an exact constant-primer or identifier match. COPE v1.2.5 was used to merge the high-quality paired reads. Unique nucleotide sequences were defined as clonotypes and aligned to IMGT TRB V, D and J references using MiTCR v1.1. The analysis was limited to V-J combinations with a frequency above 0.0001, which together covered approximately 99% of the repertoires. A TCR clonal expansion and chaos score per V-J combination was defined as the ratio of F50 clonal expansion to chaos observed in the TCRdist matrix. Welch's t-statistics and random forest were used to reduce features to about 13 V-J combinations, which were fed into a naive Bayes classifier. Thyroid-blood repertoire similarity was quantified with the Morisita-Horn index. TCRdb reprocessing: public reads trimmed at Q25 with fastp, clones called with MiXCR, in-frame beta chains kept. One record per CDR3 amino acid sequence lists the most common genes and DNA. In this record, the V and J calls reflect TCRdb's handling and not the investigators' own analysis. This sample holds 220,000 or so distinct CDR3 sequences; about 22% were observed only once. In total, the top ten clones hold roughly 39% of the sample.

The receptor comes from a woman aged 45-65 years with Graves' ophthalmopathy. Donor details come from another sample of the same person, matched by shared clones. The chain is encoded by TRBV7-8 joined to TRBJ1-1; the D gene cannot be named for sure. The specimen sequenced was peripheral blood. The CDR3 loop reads CASSGQRGSVTEAFF. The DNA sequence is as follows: TGTGCCAGCAGCGGTCAAAGAGGGAGTGTGACTGAAGCTTTCTTT.